One and the same sample provided the 13 T cell receptor beta chains below, sequenced in a study of shared clonotypes between healthy human individuals. Produced via immunoSEQ multiplex PCR; TCRdb's table is partial and in-frame only. The sample holds a few hundred thousand clones; around nine tenths are singletons and the top ten take roughly 17%. What was sequenced was memory CD8+ T cells sorted from blood. Subset here: CD45RO+ cells pooled with CCR7-negative TemRA cells. The receptors were sampled from a man aged 18 to 30 in good health.

J is TRBJ2-2 and V is TRBV5-1; TRBD1 matches 7 bases. Germline V gene sequence: CDR1 SGHRS, CDR2 YFSETQ. V lost 6 bases, J lost 3 bases, and 5 bases stayed unmatched. CDR3 size: 14 residues. The CDR3 is CASNEGADTGELFF. In nucleotides, the CDR3 is TGCGCCAGCAATGAGGGGGCGGACACCGGGGAGCTGTTTTTT.

The chain employs TRBV2 and TRBJ1-3, with a possible D match to TRBD1 (6 bases). There are 15 residues in the CDR3. Trimming left V 8 bases short and J 0 bases short, with 14 bases between. In germline, CDR1 is SNHLY, CDR2 FYNNEI. The CDR3 nucleotides are TGTGCCAGCGAGTGGGGGCACGACTCTGGAAACACCATATATTTT. As protein: CASEWGHDSGNTIYF.

J is TRBJ2-7 and V is TRBV18; 7 positions match TRBD1. CDR1 and CDR2 from the germline V gene are KGHSH and LQKENI. The CDR3 loop spans 16 amino acids. Germline trimming cut 2 bases from V and 7 bases from J; bases unmatched to any gene: 14. CDR3 residues: CASSPSRDRETGEQYF. CDR3 bases: TGTGCCAGCTCACCAAGTCGCGACAGGGAGACGGGTGAGCAGTACTTC.

The V and J genes are TRBV10-3 and TRBJ2-3, with 8 bases identical to TRBD2. CDR1 is ENHRY, CDR2 SYGVKD, per germline. Trimming at V came to 5 bases and at J to 3 bases, leaving 4 bases not matched to a gene. The CDR3 is 14 residues long. CDR3: CAISRGGPTDTQYF. The CDR3 region has the DNA TGTGCCATCAGTCGGGGGGGACCAACAGATACGCAGTATTTT.

The chain links TRBV9 to TRBJ2-1, with 9 bases fitting TRBD2. With V trimmed by 0 bases and J by 4 bases, 5 bases remained unmatched. The CDR3 covers 16 residues. Germline-derived CDR1 and CDR2 are SGDLS and YYNGEE. CDR3 coding DNA: TGTGCCAGCAGCGTAGCAAGCGGGAGGTCGTACAATGAGCAGTTCTTC. It is translated as CASSVASGRSYNEQFF. Combining the CDR3 with reference TRBV9 and TRBJ2-1 gives the whole variable domain DSGVTQTPKHLITATGQRVTLRCSPRSGDLSVYWYQQSLDQGLQFLIQYYNGEERAKGNILERFSAQQFPDLHSELNLSSLELGDSALYFCASSVASGRSYNEQFFGPGTRLTVL.

The CDR3 reads CASSYSGTGLDEQYF. The CDR3 region has the DNA TGTGCCAGCAGTTACTCCGGGACCGGGCTAGACGAGCAGTACTTC. The rearrangement links TRBV6-5 to TRBJ2-7, with D perhaps matching TRBD1 or TRBD2 (5 bases each). This CDR3 comprises 15 residues. V was trimmed by 0 bases and J by 5 bases, leaving 14 bases between them. Looked up from germline, CDR1 is MNHEY and CDR2 is SVGAGI.

The chain has TRBV7-9 and TRBJ2-2, with TRBD1 matching 12 bases. V shed 2 bases and J 5 bases; nucleotides not matched to a gene: 6. The CDR3 loop spans 17 amino acids. CDR1 and CDR2 (germline): SEHNR, FQNEAQ (reference sequence). DNA of the CDR3: TGTGCCAGCAGCTTATCTCCGGGACAGGGGGCGACCGGGGAGCTGTTTTTT. Amino acids: CASSLSPGQGATGELFF.

The chain recombines TRBV11-2 with TRBJ2-7; D is perhaps TRBD2 (5 bases). This CDR3 comprises 15 residues. Germline CDR1 is SGHAT and CDR2 is FQNNGV. V dropped 5 bases and J dropped 5 bases, with 19 bases sitting between them. CDR3 in DNA: TGTGCCAGCAGCAACCCCCTGCAAGAGAGGGACGAGCAGTACTTC. Protein product: CASSNPLQERDEQYF.

V gene TRBV5-4 combines with J gene TRBJ2-7, with D possibly TRBD2 on 6 matching bases. CDR3 length: 13 amino acids. From germline, CDR1 is SGHNT and CDR2 YYREEE (reference sequence). The V end lost 3 bases, the J end lost 5 bases, and 12 bases lay between the germline ends. The CDR3 DNA reads TGTGCCAGCAGCTGGGGGGACCCTAACGAGCAGTACTTC. It encodes CASSWGDPNEQYF.

The chain uses TRBV4-3 and TRBJ2-5; D is undetermined. The V and J ends lost 5 bases and 2 bases respectively, with 15 bases between them. Germline loops: CDR1 LGHNA, CDR2 YSLEER. The CDR3 has 15 residues. The CDR3: CASSAERFSQETQYF. The CDR3 bases are TGCGCCAGCAGCGCCGAGAGATTTTCACAAGAGACCCAGTACTTC.

The chain joins TRBV28 to TRBJ1-6, with D tentatively TRBD1 (5 bases). The CDR3 loop spans 13 amino acids. The germline V gene has CDR1 MDHEN and CDR2 SYDVKM. V lost 5 bases and J lost 7, with 9 bases in between. CDR3 loop: CASSGDGNSPLHF. The CDR3 coding sequence is TGTGCCAGCAGTGGGGACGGAAATTCACCCCTCCACTTT.

V gene TRBV5-6 combines with J gene TRBJ1-2; D perhaps matches TRBD1 (5 bases). The CDR3 length is 13 residues. The germline V gene has CDR1 SGHDT and CDR2 YYEEEE. The V gene lost 4 bases and the J gene lost 5 bases, with 12 bases spanning the gap. CDR3 sequence (DNA): TGTGCCAGCAGCCAGATGGGGGGTTATGGCTACACCTTC. It is translated as CASSQMGGYGYTF.

This clone was detected many times. The gene calls are TRBV5-6 and TRBJ2-3; D is uncertain. Trimming stripped 2 bases from V and 1 base from J, with 14 bases between. There are 16 residues in the CDR3. Germline lookup yields CDR1 SGHDT and CDR2 YYEEEE. CDR3 DNA: TGTGCCAGCAGCTTTTGGGGTACTCAGGGCACAGATACGCAGTATTTT. As protein: CASSFWGTQGTDTQYF. Full variable domain (remainder filled in from reference TRBV5-6 and TRBJ2-3): DAGVTQSPTHLIKTRGQQVTLRCSPKSGHDTVSWYQQALGQGPQFIFQYYEEEERQRGNFPDRFSGHQFPNYSSELNVNALLLGDSALYLCASSFWGTQGTDTQYFGPGTRLTVL.